This entry describes one T cell receptor (beta chain). Its antigen is unidentified. Method: immunoSEQ multiplex PCR; TCRdb's copy keeps in-frame clones and lacks some. The table records roughly 48,000 clones, 86% of them present only once. No patient had autoimmune disease or received systemic immunosuppression. The data were obtained in a study of OX40 agonist ivuxolimab in advanced cancers. General study findings and limits: CD8+ T cells (on average) carried more expanded clones than CD4+ T cells.

The CDR3 consists of 15 residues. In germline, CDR1 is KGHSH, CDR2 LQKENI. V gave up 3 bases and J gave up 2 bases, with 11 bases separating them. The rearrangement links TRBV18 to TRBJ1-3, with D possibly TRBD1 on 5 matching bases. The clonotype originates from an adult with an advanced solid tumor such as melanoma, head and neck, liver or kidney cancer. The material sequenced was CD4+ or CD8+ T cells sorted from blood, taken in a trial of the OX40 agonist ivuxolimab. In DNA form, the CDR3 reads TGTGCCAGCTCACCCGGAGGGGCTGCTGGAAACACCATATATTTT. Its protein product is CASSPGGAAGNTIYF.